This passage covers 11 T cell receptor beta chains from one sample sequenced in a study of T cells in localized non-small cell lung cancer. Method: immunoSEQ multiplex PCR; TCRdb's copy keeps in-frame clones and lacks some. This table holds under 40,000 clones, about nine tenths found once. Sequencing used peripheral blood mononuclear cells, obtained before any cancer treatment. The receptors were sampled from a man aged 35-69 years with stage III lung adenocarcinoma.

J is TRBJ2-5 and V is TRBV5-6; 8 bases are shared with TRBD1. Trimming took 0 bases from V and 4 from J; bases not matched to a gene: 8. CDR3 length: 16 amino acids. Germline V lookup: CDR1 SGHDT, CDR2 YYEEEE. CDR3 region: CASSLVGRGRGETQYF. CDR3 in DNA: TGTGCCAGCAGCTTGGTGGGCAGGGGGCGCGGAGAGACCCAGTACTTC.

The chain is built from TRBV11-3 and TRBJ2-7, with D possibly matching TRBD2 (5 bases). Per the germline V gene, CDR1 is SGHNT and CDR2 is YENEEA. Trimming cost V 5 bases and J 2 bases, with 13 bases left between them. CDR3 length: 14 residues. The chain's CDR3 is CASSQATRAYEQYF. Written as DNA, the CDR3 is TGTGCCAGCAGCCAGGCCACGAGGGCCTACGAGCAGTACTTC.

V and J are TRBV28 and TRBJ1-5, with 7 nucleotides matching TRBD1. Per germline, CDR1 MDHEN and CDR2 SYDVKM. V lost 6 bases, J lost 1 base, and 3 bases stayed unmatched. This CDR3 has 14 amino acids. The CDR3 sequence is CASRADRSNQPQHF. CDR3 sequence (DNA): TGTGCCAGCAGGGCGGACAGGAGCAATCAGCCCCAGCATTTT.

V and J are TRBV12-5 and TRBJ2-7; the D is unclear. The V gene's germline CDR1 is LGHNT and CDR2 FRNRAP. Trimming took 0 bases from V and 6 from J, leaving 12 bases between them. The CDR3 sequence is 14 residues long. In DNA form, the CDR3 reads TGTGCTAGTGGTTTGGTGGGGTCCCTAGGCGAGCAGTACTTC. This encodes CASGLVGSLGEQYF. Supplemented by reference TRBV12-5 and TRBJ2-7, the full variable domain reads DARVTQTPRHKVTEMGQEVTMRCQPILGHNTVFWYRQTMMQGLELLAYFRNRAPLDDSGMPKDRFSAEMPDATLATLKIQPSEPRDSAVYFCASGLVGSLGEQYFGPGTRLTVT.

The chain recombines TRBV7-2 with TRBJ2-2, with D tentatively TRBD2 (6 bases). V was cut by 5 bases and J by 4 bases, with 14 bases left in between. Germline V CDR1 and CDR2: SGHTA, FQGNSA. This CDR3 region has 15 residues. The CDR3 reads CASSRYGGSTGELFF. CDR3 bases: TGTGCCAGCAGCCGATACGGGGGAAGCACCGGGGAGCTGTTTTTT.

CDR3 DNA: TGTGCCAGCAGCCCGAGAGCGGGGAACACTGAAGCTTTCTTT. It codes for CASSPRAGNTEAFF. The V call is TRBV7-9, the J call TRBJ1-1; D gene ambiguous. The CDR3 consists of 14 residues. Trimming removed 5 bases from V and 1 base from J, with 11 bases in between. Germline V gives CDR1 SEHNR, CDR2 FQNEAQ (reference sequence).

This chain links TRBV2 with TRBJ1-3; D possibly corresponds to TRBD1 (5 bases). The CDR3 loop spans 14 amino acids. Per germline, CDR1 SNHLY and CDR2 FYNNEI. V lost 5 bases to trimming and J lost 5 bases, with 13 bases between them. The CDR3 nucleotides are TGTGCCAGCAGTTTCGACAGAAACCGAAACACCATATATTTT. It codes for CASSFDRNRNTIYF.

The sample holds one count of this clone. The CDR3 spells CASSLTQQGSKVTYEQYF. In DNA, the CDR3 is TGCGCCAGCAGCTTAACCCAACAGGGATCCAAGGTAACCTACGAGCAGTACTTC. V and J are TRBV5-1 and TRBJ2-7; D is perhaps TRBD1 (6 bases). The germline V and J ends were trimmed by 2 bases and 2 bases, with 23 bases remaining between them. CDR3 size: 18 residues. CDR1 is SGHRS and CDR2 is YFSETQ in the germline V gene.

This sequence joins TRBV7-2 and TRBJ1-6; D may be TRBD1 (6 bases). The V end lost 2 bases, the J end lost 9 bases, and 14 bases lay between the germline ends. The CDR3 is 15 amino acids. CDR1 SGHTA and CDR2 FQGNSA come from the germline V gene. The CDR3 sequence: CASSLPQGGSSPLHF. DNA of the CDR3: TGTGCCAGCAGCTTACCACAGGGAGGCTCTTCACCCCTCCACTTT. Filled out from reference TRBV7-2 and TRBJ1-6, the complete variable domain reads GAGVSQSPSNKVTEKGKDVELRCDPISGHTALYWYRQSLGQGLEFLIYFQGNSAPDKSGLPSDRFSAERTGGSVSTLTIQRTQQEDSAVYLCASSLPQGGSSPLHFGNGTRLTVT.

The chain links TRBV11-3 to TRBJ2-7, with D uncertain. Looked up from germline, CDR1 is SGHNT and CDR2 is YENEEA. The germline V and J ends were trimmed by 4 bases and 1 base, with 11 bases remaining between them. This CDR3 spans 14 amino acids. This CDR3 reads CASSSSKGSYEQYF. Written as DNA, the CDR3 is TGTGCCAGCAGCTCCAGTAAGGGTTCCTACGAGCAGTACTTC.

V usage is TRBV2 and J usage is TRBJ2-5; possibly TRBD2 for D (5 bases). The J call may be incorrect, as the DNA end agrees better with TRBJ2-7. The CDR3 contains 15 residues. Germline CDR1 is SNHLY and CDR2 is FYNNEI. CDR3 DNA sequence: TGTGCCAGCAGTGAAGAGAGGGTCAGCAACTACGAGCAGTACTTC. The encoded protein is CASSEERVSNYEQYF.